This TCR beta chain originates from a study of CD8+ T cells in alopecia areata. Losses at the gene ends were 4 bases for V and 8 bases for J; bases not matched to a gene: 7. CDR3 length: 13 amino acids. Germline V CDR1 and CDR2: SGHNT, YYREEE (reference sequence). Noted treatment: oral pan-JAK inhibitor, 5-10 mg twice daily. After isolation, RNA underwent reverse transcription to generate cDNA as the sequencing template. Using immunoSEQ multiplex PCR, the repertoire was profiled, and TCRdb retains in-frame clones only, with some absent. The sample consists of about 180,000 clones, around 51% of them appearing once.

The TCR originated in a human donor with alopecia areata. This chain links TRBV5-4 with TRBJ1-2; 8 bases map to TRBD1. The source material was CD8+ T cells sorted from blood, sampled at week 52, from a patient treated with tofacitinib. The chain's CDR3 is CASSTRTGRGYTF. CDR3 nucleotides: TGTGCCAGCAGCACCCGGACAGGGCGCGGCTACACCTTC.